The T cell receptor (beta chain) described here comes from a study of cytomegalovirus exposure and HLA in healthy donors. Turning to the study itself: Among the 300 to 500 genotyped donors, 70% to 90% were placed in the Caucasian-associated ancestry cluster. Findings and caveats of the study: When a later analysis was performed, an Asian-associated ancestry cluster reportedly had fewer N-insertions than the roughly 700-donor mean.

The PCR employed 60 Vbeta primers together with 13 Jbeta primers. Method: immunoSEQ multiplex PCR; TCRdb's copy keeps in-frame clones and lacks some. The sample data list under 130,000 clones. V lost 2 bases and J lost 3; bases outside the gene matches: 4. The CDR3 spans 14 residues. Germline V gene lookup returns CDR1 LNHDA and CDR2 SQIVND (reference sequence). Healthy bone marrow donors supplied every sample. About this clone: As yet, its antigen is unknown.

The material sequenced was PBMCs. The chain carries TRBV19 and TRBJ2-7; 7 bases map to TRBD1. The sequence was collected from a man aged 45-65 years in good health and CMV-seronegative. The DNA of the CDR3 is TGTGCCAGTAGTATAACAACAGGGGACTACGAGCAGTACTTC. Translation gives CASSITTGDYEQYF.